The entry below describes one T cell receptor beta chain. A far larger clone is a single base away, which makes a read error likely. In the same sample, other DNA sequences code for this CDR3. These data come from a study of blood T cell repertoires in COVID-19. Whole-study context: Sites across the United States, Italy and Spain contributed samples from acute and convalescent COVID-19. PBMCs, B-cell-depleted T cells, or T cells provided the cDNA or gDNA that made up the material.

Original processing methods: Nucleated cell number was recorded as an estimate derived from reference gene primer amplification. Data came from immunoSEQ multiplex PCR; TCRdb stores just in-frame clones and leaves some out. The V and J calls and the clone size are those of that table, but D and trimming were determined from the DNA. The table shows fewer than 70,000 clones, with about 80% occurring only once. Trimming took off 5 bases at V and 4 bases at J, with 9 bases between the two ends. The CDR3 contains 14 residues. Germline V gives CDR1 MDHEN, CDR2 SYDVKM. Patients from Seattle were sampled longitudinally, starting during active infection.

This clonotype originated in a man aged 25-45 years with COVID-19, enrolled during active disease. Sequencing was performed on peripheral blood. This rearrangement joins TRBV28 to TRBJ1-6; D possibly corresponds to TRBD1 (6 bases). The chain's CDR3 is CASSPQGYNSPLHF. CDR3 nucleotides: TGTGCCAGCAGTCCACAGGGATATAATTCACCCCTCCACTTT.